This is a list of T cell receptor beta chains from one sample in a study of shared clonotypes between healthy human individuals. The assay was immunoSEQ multiplex PCR, and TCRdb's table has in-frame clones only and misses some. The sample carries roughly 2.1 million clones, roughly 91% recorded once. Specimen: naive CD8+ T cells from PBMCs. Source of these receptors: a man aged 18 to 29 in good health. Some clones in this sample may be carry-over from other donors' samples. Both conserved end residues are part of each CDR3. Fields, in order: V gene, J gene, clone size, D gene, CDR3 protein, CDR3 DNA. D genes are given only for firm matches. A row's size may be missing; if present it is once, few, many or a size class.

TRBV4-3	TRBJ1-1	.	.	CASSQVWSGGAEAFF	TGCGCCAGCAGCCAAGTTTGGAGCGGGGGGGCTGAAGCTTTCTTT
TRBV9	TRBJ2-2	once	TRBD2	CASSVATRETSNTGELFF	TGTGCCAGCAGCGTAGCTACTCGTGAGACTAGCAACACCGGGGAGCTGTTTTTT
TRBV19	TRBJ2-7	.	.	CASSLEGIAYEQYF	TGTGCCAGTAGCCTGGAGGGGATCGCCTACGAGCAGTACTTC
TRBV2	TRBJ1-1	.	.	CASSWGREKVEAFF	TGTGCCAGCAGTTGGGGACGGGAAAAAGTTGAAGCTTTCTTT
TRBV19	TRBJ2-1	.	TRBD1	CATRDRGYNEQFF	TGTGCCACCCGGGACAGGGGCTACAATGAGCAGTTCTTC
TRBV27	TRBJ1-1	.	.	CASSQTAGIGGTEAFF	TGTGCCAGCAGTCAAACAGCAGGGATTGGTGGCACTGAAGCTTTCTTT
TRBV7-9	TRBJ1-1	.	TRBD1	CASSTELTGATEAFF	TGTGCCAGCAGCACAGAATTGACAGGGGCCACTGAAGCTTTCTTT
TRBV5-5	TRBJ2-7	.	TRBD1	CASSLDRGTFFEQYF	TGTGCCAGCAGCTTGGACAGGGGGACGTTTTTCGAGCAGTACTTC
TRBV29-1	TRBJ2-7	.	.	CSVLGVGTSTYEQYF	TGCAGCGTTCTGGGGGTTGGGACATCCACCTACGAGCAGTACTTC
TRBV30	TRBJ1-5	once	TRBD1	CAWSYRQGGGQPQHF	TGTGCCTGGAGCTATCGACAGGGGGGGGGTCAGCCCCAGCATTTT
TRBV10-1	TRBJ2-7	once	.	CANSDSNSYEQYF	TGCGCCAACTCGGACTCAAACTCCTACGAGCAGTACTTC
TRBV27	TRBJ2-1	.	TRBD2	CASSLVLAGGLGWQFF	TGTGCCAGCAGTTTAGTGCTAGCGGGAGGTCTAGGGTGGCAGTTCTTC
TRBV7-3	TRBJ1-2	once	.	CASSFQTTGTFYGYTF	TGTGCCAGCAGTTTCCAAACGACAGGCACCTTCTATGGCTACACCTTC
TRBV7-7	TRBJ2-5	.	.	CASSLGLYRSQETQYF	TGTGCCAGCAGCTTAGGGTTATATAGATCCCAAGAGACCCAGTACTTC
TRBV28	TRBJ1-5	.	.	CASSSFIGAVRHF	TGTGCCAGCAGTTCCTTCATTGGGGCCGTGAGGCATTTT
TRBV2	TRBJ2-1	.	TRBD2	CASSVNSGSSNEQFF	TGTGCCAGCAGTGTTAATAGCGGGAGCTCGAATGAGCAGTTCTTC
TRBV14	TRBJ1-1	once	TRBD1	CASSSGTGVMNTEAFF	TGTGCCAGCAGCTCCGGGACAGGGGTCATGAACACTGAAGCTTTCTTT
TRBV27	TRBJ2-7	once	TRBD1	CASSPSTGGYEQYF	TGTGCCAGCAGTCCTTCGACAGGGGGATACGAGCAGTACTTC
TRBV7-6	TRBJ1-3	.	.	CASSISGGNTIYF	TGTGCCAGCAGCATATCAGGGGGAAACACCATATATTTT
TRBV5-1	TRBJ2-2	once	.	CASSFTGQHAGELFF	TGCGCCAGCAGCTTCACAGGACAGCATGCCGGGGAGCTGTTTTTT
TRBV5-1	TRBJ1-6	.	.	CASSLEAQGSFSPLHF	TGCGCCAGCAGCTTGGAGGCGCAGGGGAGCTTTTCACCCCTCCACTTT
TRBV4-1	TRBJ2-6	.	.	CASSQDHPLSGANVLTF	TGCGCCAGCAGCCAAGACCACCCCCTCTCTGGGGCCAACGTCCTGACTTTC
TRBV7-2	TRBJ2-7	once	.	CASSLFPGYEQYF	TGTGCCAGCAGCTTATTCCCAGGCTACGAGCAGTACTTC
TRBV14	TRBJ2-3	once	.	CASSQYATGTDTQYF	TGTGCCAGCAGCCAATACGCCACAGGGACAGATACGCAGTATTTT
TRBV7-6	TRBJ2-7	.	.	CASSLSPPTYEQYF	TGTGCCAGCAGCTTATCCCCCCCGACCTACGAGCAGTACTTC
TRBV4-2	TRBJ2-2	once	.	CASSQKREWDTGELFF	TGTGCCAGCAGCCAAAAACGGGAGTGGGACACCGGGGAGCTGTTTTTT
TRBV10-3	TRBJ2-7	.	TRBD2	CAISGTSGREQYF	TGTGCCATCAGTGGGACTAGCGGGAGGGAGCAGTACTTC
TRBV6-6	TRBJ2-2	.	.	CASSYLAGSNTGELFF	TGTGCCAGCAGTTACTTGGCGGGCTCGAACACCGGGGAGCTGTTTTTT
TRBV9	TRBJ2-1	once	.	CASSTSGTPNEQFF	TGTGCCAGCAGCACTTCCGGGACCCCCAATGAGCAGTTCTTC
TRBV9	TRBJ2-1	few	.	CASSPGLSSLNEQFF	TGTGCCAGCAGTCCCGGGCTCAGTTCCCTTAATGAGCAGTTCTTC
TRBV4-1	TRBJ2-6	.	TRBD1	CASSGRQGPGSSGANVLTF	TGCGCCAGCAGCGGCCGACAGGGTCCTGGGAGCTCTGGGGCCAACGTCCTGACTTTC
TRBV28	TRBJ1-4	.	TRBD1	CASSEGQSSSPRNEKLFF	TGTGCCAGCAGTGAGGGACAGAGCTCAAGCCCCAGGAATGAAAAACTGTTTTTT
TRBV5-1	TRBJ2-1	.	TRBD2	CASSLTSGTNEQFF	TGCGCCAGCAGCTTAACTAGCGGGACGAATGAGCAGTTCTTC
TRBV30	TRBJ2-5	.	.	CAWSLQGGETQYF	TGTGCCTGGAGCCTACAGGGAGGAGAGACCCAGTACTTC
TRBV7-3	TRBJ2-1	.	.	CASSPDRGNEQFF	TGTGCCAGCAGCCCCGACCGAGGTAATGAGCAGTTCTTC
TRBV10-3	TRBJ1-1	.	TRBD1	CAISESHGTGTEAFF	TGTGCCATCAGTGAGTCCCACGGGACAGGGACTGAAGCTTTCTTT
TRBV27	TRBJ2-7	once	TRBD2	CASRLAGDYEQYF	TGTGCCAGCAGATTAGCGGGAGACTACGAGCAGTACTTC
TRBV29-1	TRBJ2-1	.	TRBD1	CSGSSTGAYNEQFF	TGCAGCGGTAGCTCGACAGGGGCCTACAATGAGCAGTTCTTC
TRBV5-1	TRBJ2-3	.	.	CASSLVPRQGRADTQYF	TGCGCCAGCAGCTTGGTGCCTCGACAGGGGAGGGCAGATACGCAGTATTTT
TRBV7-9	TRBJ1-2	.	TRBD1	CASSLAGQGAPYGYTF	TGTGCCAGCAGCTTAGCTGGACAGGGCGCTCCCTATGGCTACACCTTC
TRBV13	TRBJ2-3	.	TRBD2	CASSPNPTSGRGADTQYF	TGTGCCAGCAGCCCGAACCCCACTAGCGGGAGGGGGGCAGATACGCAGTATTTT
TRBV19	TRBJ1-1	few	.	CASSGSHLEAFF	TGTGCCAGTAGTGGTTCCCACCTTGAAGCTTTCTTT
TRBV18	TRBJ2-3	.	.	CASSPLASPDTQYF	TGTGCCAGCTCACCGCTAGCTTCCCCAGATACGCAGTATTTT
TRBV18	TRBJ2-5	.	.	CASSPREAIPETQYF	TGTGCCAGCTCACCGCGGGAAGCCATTCCCGAGACCCAGTACTTC
TRBV27	TRBJ1-1	.	.	CASSLSGKGWNTEAFF	TGTGCCAGCAGTTTATCGGGGAAAGGGTGGAACACTGAAGCTTTCTTT
TRBV30	TRBJ2-5	.	TRBD2	CAWSGTSGRETQYF	TGTGCCTGGAGCGGGACTAGCGGGAGGGAGACCCAGTACTTC
TRBV28	TRBJ2-1	.	TRBD2	CASSFEREKPYNEQFF	TGTGCCAGCAGTTTTGAGCGGGAGAAACCCTACAATGAGCAGTTCTTC
TRBV9	TRBJ2-1	.	.	CASSVYTDNEQFF	TGTGCCAGCAGCGTTTATACCGACAATGAGCAGTTCTTC
TRBV9	TRBJ2-1	.	.	CASSVVGENSYNEQFF	TGTGCCAGCAGCGTAGTGGGGGAGAACTCCTACAATGAGCAGTTCTTC
TRBV7-9	TRBJ1-1	.	.	CASSLVTVYTEAFF	TGTGCCAGCAGCTTAGTCACAGTCTACACTGAAGCTTTCTTT
TRBV28	TRBJ2-1	once	.	CASSPTPFRYNEQFF	TGTGCCAGCAGTCCGACCCCTTTTCGCTACAATGAGCAGTTCTTC
TRBV19	TRBJ1-1	.	.	CASGVVNTEAFF	TGTGCCAGTGGGGTCGTGAACACTGAAGCTTTCTTT
TRBV7-3	TRBJ2-1	once	TRBD2	CASSLTTSGPQNEQFF	TGTGCCAGCAGCTTAACGACTAGCGGGCCCCAAAATGAGCAGTTCTTC
TRBV29-1	TRBJ2-3	once	.	CSVEYRLSYTDTQYF	TGCAGCGTTGAGTATCGACTATCATACACAGATACGCAGTATTTT
TRBV27	TRBJ2-7	.	.	CASSEFGEGREQYF	TGTGCCAGCAGTGAGTTCGGTGAGGGTCGCGAGCAGTACTTC
TRBV28	TRBJ2-5	once	.	CASSGGVQETQYF	TGTGCCAGCAGTGGCGGGGTCCAAGAGACCCAGTACTTC
TRBV18	TRBJ2-2	.	.	CASSPSVRGANTGELFF	TGTGCCAGCTCACCGTCGGTACGCGGGGCGAACACCGGGGAGCTGTTTTTT
TRBV29-1	TRBJ2-1	.	.	CSVEGPPGQYYNEQFF	TGCAGCGTTGAAGGCCCCCCAGGACAGTACTACAATGAGCAGTTCTTC